This entry features one T cell receptor beta chain sequence. CDR1 and CDR2 from the germline V gene are LNHNV and YYDKDF (reference sequence). This CDR3 has 20 residues. V gave up 0 bases and J gave up 0 bases; unmatched junction bases: 14. This table comes from immunoSEQ multiplex PCR, and its TCRdb copy is limited to in-frame clones, with some not included. The profile covers 85,000 to 95,000 clones, with approximately 92% appearing a single time and under 0.35% taken by the ten largest. Exclusion of a patient followed from autoimmune disease history or systemic immunosuppression. The data were taken from a study of OX40 agonist ivuxolimab in advanced cancers.

The clonotype originates from an adult with an advanced solid tumor such as melanoma, head and neck, liver or kidney cancer. This chain links TRBV15 with TRBJ2-3; 8 bases match TRBD1. The sequences come from CD4+ or CD8+ T cells sorted from blood, collected in a trial of the OX40 agonist ivuxolimab. CDR3 residues: CATSRDRSGRGPSSTDTQYF. For the CDR3, the DNA is TGTGCCACCAGCAGAGATCGTAGTGGCAGGGGGCCCTCAAGCACAGATACGCAGTATTTT.